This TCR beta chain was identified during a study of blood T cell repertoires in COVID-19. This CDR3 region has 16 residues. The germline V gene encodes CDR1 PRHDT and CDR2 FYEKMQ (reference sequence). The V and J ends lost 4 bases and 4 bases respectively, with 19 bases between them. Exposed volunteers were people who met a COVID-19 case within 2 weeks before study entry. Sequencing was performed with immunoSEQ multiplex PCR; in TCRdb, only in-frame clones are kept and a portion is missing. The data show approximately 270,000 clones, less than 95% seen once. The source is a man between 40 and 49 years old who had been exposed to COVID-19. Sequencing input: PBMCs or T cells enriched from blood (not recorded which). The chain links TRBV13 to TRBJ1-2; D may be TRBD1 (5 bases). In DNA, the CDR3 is TGTGCCAGCAGCTCTAAGGGGCTCAGTGCCCTCTATGGCTACACCTTC. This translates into CASSSKGLSALYGYTF.